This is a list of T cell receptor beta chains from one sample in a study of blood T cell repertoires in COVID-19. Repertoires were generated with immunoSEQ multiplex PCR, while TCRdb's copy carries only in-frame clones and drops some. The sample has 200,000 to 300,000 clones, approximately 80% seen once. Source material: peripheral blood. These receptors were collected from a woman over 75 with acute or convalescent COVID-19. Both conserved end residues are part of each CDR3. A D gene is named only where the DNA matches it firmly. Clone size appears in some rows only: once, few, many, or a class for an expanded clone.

TGTGCCAGCAGCCGATCCGGGGAGACCTACGAGCAGTACTTC CASSRSGETYEQYF TRBJ2-7 . TRBV7-9 .
TGTGCTAGTGAGTCCGGGACAGGGGGATTAGTTATTAATTCACCCCTCCACTTT CASESGTGGLVINSPLHF TRBJ1-6 few TRBV12-5 TRBD1
TGTGCCAGCAGTTCTAGTCGACAGGGTGGAAACACCATATATTTT CASSSSRQGGNTIYF TRBJ1-3 . TRBV2 TRBD1
TGTGCCACCAGCAGAGACTTCTCTGGAAACACCATATATTTT CATSRDFSGNTIYF TRBJ1-3 once TRBV15 .
TGCGCCAGCAGCCAAGAGGAGGGTGGGAGGAATCAGCCCCAGCATTTT CASSQEEGGRNQPQHF TRBJ1-5 . TRBV4-1 .
TGTGCCAGCAGTTTTCGGAGGGGTGGGGCAGATACGCAGTATTTT CASSFRRGGADTQYF TRBJ2-3 . TRBV27 .
TGTGCCAGCAGCATACAGGGGGCTTCCTATGGCTACACCTTC CASSIQGASYGYTF TRBJ1-2 . TRBV7-8 TRBD1
TGTGCCAGCAGTTACTCGGACCCACTAGTAGAAGCTTTCTTT CASSYSDPLVEAFF TRBJ1-1 . TRBV6-5 .
TGTGCCAGCAGCCAAGAATGGACATCCGTCTATGGCTACACCTTC CASSQEWTSVYGYTF TRBJ1-2 . TRBV4-2 .
TGTGCCAGCAGTTACTCGGGGGGAACGACAGGAAACACCATATATTTT CASSYSGGTTGNTIYF TRBJ1-3 once TRBV6-5 .
TGTGCCAGCAGCTTAGAGGACAGCGTAGGGCCCCAGCATTTT CASSLEDSVGPQHF TRBJ1-5 . TRBV7-9 .
TGCGCCAGCAGCTCACCCGGGGGGCCTAATGAAAAACTGTTTTTT CASSSPGGPNEKLFF TRBJ1-4 . TRBV5-1 .